One and the same sample provided the 8 T cell receptor beta chains below, sequenced in a study of blood T cell repertoires in COVID-19. Method: immunoSEQ multiplex PCR; TCRdb's copy keeps in-frame clones and lacks some. The table lists more than 200,000 clones, around nine tenths of them singletons. The sequenced sample consisted of PBMCs or T cells enriched from blood (not recorded which). The receptors stem from a man in his thirties or forties in a cohort exposed to, infected with or recovered from COVID-19 (not recorded which).

The chain is built from TRBV27 and TRBJ1-1, with D perhaps TRBD1 (6 bases). V lost 6 bases, J lost 0 bases, and 14 bases lay in between. The CDR3 is 15 residues long. The germline V gene encodes CDR1 MNHEY and CDR2 SMNVEV (reference sequence). CDR3 sequence: CASRGGRPLNTEAFF. CDR3 DNA: TGTGCCAGCAGGGGGGGGCGGCCACTGAACACTGAAGCTTTCTTT.

This chain joins TRBV5-6 and TRBJ2-3; 9 positions match TRBD2. Germline assignment: CDR1 SGHDT and CDR2 YYEEEE. V lost 1 base and J lost 2; bases outside the gene matches: 5. The CDR3 extends over 16 amino acids. CDR3 amino acids: CASSLPLAGPTDTQYF. The DNA for the CDR3 is TGTGCCAGCAGCTTGCCTCTAGCGGGGCCCACAGATACGCAGTATTTT.

The chain joins TRBV7-8 to TRBJ2-7; no reliable D call. The V gene lost 4 bases and the J gene lost 0 bases, with 10 bases spanning the gap. Germline loops: CDR1 SGHVS, CDR2 FQNEAQ. The CDR3 totals 14 residues. As DNA, the CDR3 is TGTGCCAGCAGCTCCAAGACACGCTCCTACGAGCAGTACTTC. Translated, it gives CASSSKTRSYEQYF. Combining the CDR3 with reference TRBV7-8 and TRBJ2-7 gives the whole variable domain GAGVSQSPRYKVAKRGQDVALRCDPISGHVSLFWYQQALGQGPEFLTYFQNEAQLDKSGLPSDRFFAERPEGSVSTLKIQRTQQEDSAVYLCASSSKTRSYEQYFGPGTRLTVT.

The chain is built from TRBV6-5 and TRBJ1-5; D gene uncertain. V was clipped by 0 bases and J by 9 bases, with 12 bases between them. The length of the CDR3 is 14 residues. Germline loops: CDR1 MNHEY, CDR2 SVGAGI. The CDR3, as DNA: TGTGCCAGCAGTTACTCGGGCACCGACGGGCCCCAGCATTTT. Translating gives CASSYSGTDGPQHF.

This clone was recorded only once. V and J are TRBV9 and TRBJ2-7; 10 positions agree with TRBD1. The V gene's germline CDR1 is SGDLS and CDR2 YYNGEE. The CDR3 contains 16 residues. Losses at the gene ends were 4 bases for V and 6 bases for J; bases not matched to a gene: 13. The CDR3 bases are TGTGCCAGCAGCCCTTGGGACAGGGGCCTCGATGTCGAGCAGTACTTC. This sequence encodes CASSPWDRGLDVEQYF.

In its sample, this clone was seen a few times. V and J are TRBV7-9 and TRBJ1-2; no definite D call. V was shortened by 8 bases and J by 2 bases, with 9 bases between the two germline ends. The length of the CDR3 is 12 residues. The germline V gene encodes CDR1 SEHNR and CDR2 FQNEAQ (reference sequence). Written as DNA, the CDR3 is TGTGCCAGCTCTCGGGGAAACTATGGCTACACCTTC. The encoded protein is CASSRGNYGYTF.

The chain has TRBV18 and TRBJ2-7, with TRBD1 matching over 9 bases. V gave up 4 bases and J gave up 2 bases; unmatched junction bases: 6. This CDR3 spans 15 amino acids. Germline CDR1 is KGHSH and CDR2 is LQKENI. Here the CDR3 DNA reads TGTGCCAGCTCACTGGGACAGGGCTGGGCCTACGAGCAGTACTTC. Translated, it gives CASSLGQGWAYEQYF. The full variable domain, its missing parts supplied by reference TRBV18 and TRBJ2-7, is NAGVMQNPRHLVRRRGQEARLRCSPMKGHSHVYWYRQLPEEGLKFMVYLQKENIIDESGMPKERFSAEFPKEGPSILRIQQVVRGDSAAYFCASSLGQGWAYEQYFGPGTRLTVT.

The chain has TRBV27 and TRBJ1-4; 8 nucleotides agree with TRBD1. With 5 bases clipped from V and 6 bases from J, the junction kept 14 bases outside the gene matches. The CDR3 runs to 17 residues. Germline V lookup: CDR1 MNHEY, CDR2 SMNVEV (reference sequence). CDR3 loop: CASSPLSGQGDHEKLFF. The CDR3 nucleotides are TGTGCCAGCAGTCCGCTTTCCGGACAGGGAGATCATGAAAAACTGTTTTTT. The entire variable domain, with the rest obtained from reference TRBV27 and TRBJ1-4, is as follows: EAQVTQNPRYLITVTGKKLTVTCSQNMNHEYMSWYRQDPGLGLRQIYYSMNVEVTDKGDVPEGYKVSRKEKRNFPLILESPSPNQTSLYFCASSPLSGQGDHEKLFFGSGTQLSVL.